These 8 T cell receptor beta chains were sequenced from one sample in a study of T cells in women clearing cervical HPV infection. Sequencing was performed with immunoSEQ multiplex PCR; in TCRdb, only in-frame clones are kept and a portion is missing. Recorded for this sample: about 25,000 clones. The specimen sequenced was blood buffy coat. These receptors all stem from a woman aged 18-70 years with a cervical HPV16 infection that either progressed to CIN3+ or cleared (not recorded which).

Turning to this clone: The read halts 3 residues ahead of the CDR3 end, with the missing end drawn from the germline J gene. V gene TRBV12-5 combines with J gene TRBJ2-2; 9 bases match TRBD1. Germline assignment: CDR1 LGHNT and CDR2 FRNRAP. V dropped 7 bases and J dropped 1; count of bases not matched to a gene: 13. This CDR3 spans 18 amino acids. The sequenced CDR3 bases are TGTGCTAGTGCCCCCGACAGGGGGGTGGGCCTGAACACCGGGGAG. It encodes CASAPDRGVGLNTGE. In full, the CDR3 is CASAPDRGVGLNTGELFF.

A remark on this clone: The DNA ends 3 residues before the CDR3 does, and the rest of the CDR3 is filled in from the germline J gene. The chain combines TRBV20-1 with TRBJ2-2, with D unclear. CDR3 size: 14 residues. Germline lookup yields CDR1 DFQATT and CDR2 SNEGSKA (reference sequence). The CDR3 reads CSATNKITNEKLFF. Incomplete CDR3 DNA: TGCAGTGCTACCAACAAGATAACTAATGAAAAG.

As concerns this clone: The read terminates 3 residues ahead of where the CDR3 ends, so the germline J gene completes it. This chain links TRBV30 with TRBJ1-4; D may be TRBD1 (5 bases). This CDR3 is 14 amino acids long. The V gene's germline CDR1 is GTSNPN and CDR2 SVGIG (reference sequence). CDR3 region: CAWTMMQGASPLFF. The sequenced part of the CDR3 DNA is TGTGCCTGGACTATGATGCAGGGCGCTTCACCA. The variable domain in full, with the rest retrieved from reference TRBV30 and TRBJ1-4, is SQTIHQWPATLVQPVGSPLSLECTVEGTSNPNLYWYRQAAGRGLQLLFYSVGIGQISSEVPQNLSASRPQDRQFILSSKKLLLSDSGFYLCAWTMMQGASPLFFGSGTQLSVL.

About this clone itself: The sequenced fragment ends 3 residues before the CDR3 boundary, so the rest is inferred from the germline J gene. The chain joins TRBV18 to TRBJ2-3; 13 bases align to TRBD2. This CDR3 has 17 amino acids. Per the germline V gene, CDR1 is KGHSH and CDR2 is LQKENI. V lost 3 bases to trimming and J lost 4 bases; unmatched junction nucleotides: 7. CDR3 DNA, as far as it was read: TGTGCCAGCTCACCCCAACTAGCGGGAGGGCTGGCAGATACG. It encodes CASSPQLAGGLADT. The complete CDR3 reads CASSPQLAGGLADTQYF.

Comment on this clone: The missing CDR3 end, 3 residues past where the read stops, is filled in from the germline J gene. V is TRBV11-3 and J is TRBJ1-2; D may be TRBD1 (5 bases). Germline lookup yields CDR1 SGHNT and CDR2 YENEEA. There are 15 residues in the CDR3. Partial CDR3 DNA: TGTGCCAGCAGCTTAGATGGGACTAGCACAGATACC. It yields the protein CASSLDGTSTDT. The CDR3 in its entirety is CASSLDGTSTDTYTF.

A remark on this clone: The sequence runs out 3 residues before the end of the CDR3; the remainder is reconstructed from the germline J gene. This chain joins TRBV2 and TRBJ1-1; TRBD1 is a possible D gene (5 bases). The CDR3 sequence is 12 residues long. Per the germline V gene, CDR1 is SNHLY and CDR2 is FYNNEI. The CDR3 sequence: CASRGQGETAFF. The part of the CDR3 DNA that was read is TGTGCCAGCAGGGGGCAGGGAGAGACA.

Concerning this clone itself: The read stops 3 residues short of the end of the CDR3; the missing end is completed from the germline J gene. The V gene is TRBV10-3, the J gene TRBJ1-5, with TRBD1 matching 8 bases. The CDR3 sequence is 16 residues long. Germline V gene lookup returns CDR1 ENHRY and CDR2 SYGVKD. V trimming: 2 bases; J trimming: 4 bases; junction bases outside the gene matches: 7. The part of the CDR3 DNA that was read is TGTGCCATCAGTGAGCCTGAGGGACAGGAGAATCAGCCC. It translates to CAISEPEGQENQP. The full CDR3 is CAISEPEGQENQPQHF.

On this clone itself: The CDR3 extends 3 residues past the end of the read, so its final part is completed from the germline J gene. The J gene is TRBJ1-2, the V gene TRBV19, with D tentatively TRBD1 (5 bases). The germline V gene has CDR1 LNHDA and CDR2 SQIVND (reference sequence). The CDR3 is made up of 19 amino acids. The CDR3 bases that were read are TGTGCCAGTAGTGCGCCCGGGACTAGCGCCCTTAGCTCCTACAATGAC. This sequence encodes CASSAPGTSALSSYND. The whole CDR3 sequence is CASSAPGTSALSSYNDYTF.